A single sample is the source of the 16 T cell receptor beta chains below, sequenced in a study of response to subunit inactivated influenza vaccine. TCRdb re-derived calls from the RT-PCR reads in MiXCR, one entry per CDR3 protein. The sample yields around 750,000 distinct CDR3 sequences, around 20% seen once. The sample in question was PBMCs from blood, obtained roughly 5 days after vaccination. The receptors were gathered from a man aged 45-60 years who received an inactivated influenza vaccine.

This clonotype occurred many times. The CDR3 spells CASSPYVNQPQHF. As DNA, the CDR3 is TGCGCCAGCAGCCCCTACGTTAACCAGCCCCAGCATTTT. The chain uses TRBV5-1 and TRBJ1-5; D is unresolved. This CDR3 spans 13 amino acids. V was clipped by 4 bases and J by 7 bases, with 12 bases between them. The germline gives CDR1 SGHRS, CDR2 YFSETQ.

The chain recombines TRBV20-1 with TRBJ2-7; 8 bases fit TRBD2. J lost 1 base, V lost 0 bases, and 5 bases had no gene match. The CDR3 is 15 residues long. CDR1 and CDR2 (germline): DFQATT, SNEGSKA (reference sequence). CDR3 sequence: CSARDWKRESYEQYF. DNA of the CDR3: TGCAGTGCTAGAGATTGGAAGCGGGAGTCCTACGAGCAGTACTTC.

This chain uses TRBV10-3 with TRBJ1-5; D is possibly TRBD1 (5 bases). Trimming cost V 4 bases and J 1 base, with 8 bases left between them. The CDR3 totals 14 residues. CDR1 and CDR2 from the germline V gene are ENHRY and SYGVKD. CDR3 in DNA: TGTGCCATCAGTGCCGGGGGGAGCAATCAGCCCCAGCATTTT. Protein product: CAISAGGSNQPQHF.

The sample holds a few counts of this clonotype. Here the CDR3 reads CASSSRPPGRNTGELFF. The DNA of the CDR3 is TGCGCCAGCAGCTCCCGCCCACCGGGCAGGAACACCGGGGAGCTGTTTTTT. The genes are TRBV5-1 and TRBJ2-2, with D uncertain. The germline V gene has CDR1 SGHRS and CDR2 YFSETQ. Trimming removed 3 bases at V and 1 base at J, with 16 bases between. CDR3 length: 17 amino acids.

A few counts support this clonotype. This chain connects TRBV7-8 to TRBJ2-5, with D hard to call. The germline V and J ends were trimmed by 1 base and 3 bases, with 12 bases remaining between them. The CDR3 has 15 amino acids. Germline loops: CDR1 SGHVS, CDR2 FQNEAQ. Here the CDR3 DNA reads TGTGCCAGCAGCTTAGTGTCCGACTTAGAAGAGACCCAGTACTTC. Amino acids: CASSLVSDLEETQYF.

This clonotype was seen only a few times. The J gene is TRBJ2-5, the V gene TRBV3-1, with unresolved D. CDR1 LGHDT and CDR2 YNNKEL come from the germline V gene (reference sequence). CDR3 length equals 16 residues. Trimming cost V 1 base and J 1 base, with 13 bases left between them. CDR3 sequence: CASSQVLQARQETQYF. DNA for the CDR3: TGTGCCAGCAGCCAAGTTTTGCAGGCTCGCCAAGAGACCCAGTACTTC.

This rearrangement joins TRBV20-1 to TRBJ2-1, with TRBD2 identical over 10 bases. The CDR3 is 15 amino acids. Germline trimming cut 1 base from V and 8 bases from J; bases unmatched to any gene: 8. Germline V gene data show CDR1 as DFQATT and CDR2 as SNEGSKA (reference sequence). CDR3 bases: TGCAGTGCTAGAGTTCCCAGCGGGAGGGGGGATGAGCAGTTCTTC. Translation gives CSARVPSGRGDEQFF.

This clonotype occurred a few times. The genes are TRBV6-2 or TRBV6-3 and TRBJ1-1; 7 nucleotides line up with TRBD1. The germline V gene encodes CDR1 MNHEY and CDR2 SVGEGT. J was trimmed by 3 bases and V by 8 bases; bases with no gene match: 9. This CDR3 has 14 residues. This CDR3 reads CASVPTGLHTEAFF. As DNA, the CDR3 is TGTGCCAGCGTCCCGACAGGGTTGCACACTGAAGCTTTCTTT.

Only a few counts were recorded for this clonotype. The rearrangement uses TRBV5-1 and TRBJ2-2; TRBD1 agrees at 10 bases. CDR1 is SGHRS and CDR2 is YFSETQ in the germline V gene. The CDR3 consists of 15 residues. V dropped 3 bases and J dropped 2; count of bases not matched to a gene: 1. Here the CDR3 reads CASSWTGGNTGELFF. The CDR3 region has the DNA TGCGCCAGCAGCTGGACAGGGGGAAACACCGGGGAGCTGTTTTTT.

This chain connects TRBV6-1 to TRBJ2-5, with unresolved D. Trimming shortened V by 5 bases and J by 5 bases, and 18 bases separated the two germline ends. The CDR3 runs 15 residues. Germline loops: CDR1 MNHNS, CDR2 SASEGT. The CDR3 DNA follows: TGTGCCAGCAGTCAAACGGGCGACGCAGACGAGACCCAGTACTTC. As protein: CASSQTGDADETQYF.

This clonotype turned up a few times. J is TRBJ2-5 and V is TRBV5-1; 12 nucleotides line up with TRBD2. The CDR3 is 18 amino acids. Per the germline V gene, CDR1 is SGHRS and CDR2 is YFSETQ. Losses at the gene ends were 0 bases for V and 0 bases for J; bases not matched to a gene: 6. The CDR3 loop reads CASSLGLAGVLYQETQYF. Written as DNA, the CDR3 is TGCGCCAGCAGCTTGGGACTAGCGGGGGTCCTGTACCAAGAGACCCAGTACTTC.

This clonotype was counted between two and nine times. Written as DNA, the CDR3 is TGTGCCATCAGTGTCAACAGGGACTACGAGCAGTACTTC. Its protein is CAISVNRDYEQYF. V is TRBV10-3 and J is TRBJ2-7; possibly TRBD1 for D (6 bases). The CDR3 length is 13 residues. V dropped 4 bases and J dropped 3 bases, with 10 bases sitting between them. CDR1 and CDR2 (germline): ENHRY, SYGVKD.

The chain has TRBV15 and TRBJ1-1, with D possibly TRBD1 on 5 matching bases. Germline V CDR1 and CDR2: LNHNV, YYDKDF (reference sequence). V was cut by 2 bases and J by 4 bases, with 11 bases left in between. CDR3 length equals 14 residues. The chain's CDR3 is CATSRKAGLTEAFF. The CDR3 bases are TGTGCCACCAGCAGAAAGGCAGGGCTCACTGAAGCTTTCTTT.

This clonotype appeared a single time. The chain links TRBV5-1 to TRBJ2-3; 7 nucleotides agree with TRBD1. This CDR3 spans 14 amino acids. Germline CDR1 is SGHRS and CDR2 is YFSETQ. The ends lost 9 bases at V and 4 bases at J; junction bases unmatched: 11. The CDR3 loop reads CATHSGTVPDTQYF. CDR3 nucleotide sequence: TGCGCCACACATTCCGGGACAGTCCCAGATACGCAGTATTTT. The full variable domain, completed using reference TRBV5-1 and TRBJ2-3, is KAGVTQTPRYLIKTRGQQVTLSCSPISGHRSVSWYQQTPGQGLQFLFEYFSETQRNKGNFPGRFSGRQFSNSRSEMNVSTLELGDSALYLCATHSGTVPDTQYFGPGTRLTVL.

The V and J genes are TRBV10-3 and TRBJ2-7, with 12 bases matching TRBD2. This CDR3 has 17 amino acids. J lost 6 bases, V lost 0 bases, and 9 bases had no gene match. The germline V gene encodes CDR1 ENHRY and CDR2 SYGVKD. This CDR3 is CAISESLTSGGPSEQYF. The CDR3 DNA is TGTGCCATCAGTGAGTCCCTCACTAGCGGGGGGCCCTCCGAGCAGTACTTC.

This clonotype was detected only a few times. The chain has TRBV11-2 and TRBJ2-5, with D possibly being TRBD1 (5 bases). V was shortened by 5 bases and J by 5 bases, with 27 bases between the two germline ends. This CDR3 has 18 residues. Looked up from germline, CDR1 is SGHAT and CDR2 is FQNNGV. The CDR3 DNA is TGTGCCAGCAGCCCGGACCTAACATGGGGCCCTAAGAAGGAGACCCAGTACTTC. This gives the protein CASSPDLTWGPKKETQYF.